These 8 T cell receptor beta chains were sequenced from one sample in a study of CDR3 diversity in severe acne. Each CDR3 protein gets one entry after TCRdb re-called the PCR reads with MiXCR. The table has about 85,000 distinct CDR3 sequences, approximately 52% seen once. Material for sequencing was blood. The receptors were gathered from a male donor in good health, serving as a control.

This clonotype occurred many times. The chain links TRBV4-1 to TRBJ2-7; maybe TRBD1 (9 bases). The CDR3 has 15 amino acids. Trimming left V 4 bases short and J 5 bases short, with 18 bases between. Germline values: CDR1 MGHRA, CDR2 YSYEKL. This chain's CDR3 is CASSPRGGQGHEQYF. The CDR3 coding sequence is TGCGCCAGCAGCCCCCGGGGGGGACAGGGCCACGAGCAGTACTTC.

The CDR3 DNA follows: TGCAGCGTCCGGGAGCAGGACTATGGCTACACCTTC. It specifies CSVREQDYGYTF. V gene TRBV29-1 combines with J gene TRBJ1-2; D is unclear. V lost 6 bases and J 3 bases, leaving 11 bases between the germline ends. This CDR3 contains 12 residues. Germline CDR1 and CDR2: SQVTM and ANQGSEA.

This chain uses TRBV2 with TRBJ1-2; no definite D call. There are 13 residues in the CDR3. Per the germline V gene, CDR1 is SNHLY and CDR2 is FYNNEI. Trimming took 6 bases from V and 12 from J, leaving 20 bases between them. CDR3 bases: TGTGCCAGCAGCCAAGATCCGCGGAGAACGAACACCTTC. It is translated as CASSQDPRRTNTF.

As concerns this clonotype: A much larger clone differs by one base, so this may be a read error. This chain uses TRBV7-2 with TRBJ2-2, with 8 bases matching TRBD1. CDR1 and CDR2 (germline): SGHTA, FQGNSA. The CDR3 has 15 residues. CDR3 nucleotides: TGTGCCAGCAGCATACTACAGGGGGGCTCCGGGGGGCTGTTTTTT. This codes for CASSILQGGSGGLFF.

This clonotype has only a few counts. A junction boundary mismatches the germline segment, possibly from a read error. The J gene is TRBJ2-5, the V gene TRBV5-1, with D perhaps TRBD1 or TRBD2 (6 bases each). The germline gives CDR1 SGHRS, CDR2 YFSETQ. The CDR3 consists of 15 residues. The CDR3 here is CASSQTGGGRETQYF. DNA for the CDR3: TGTGCCAGCAGCCAGACAGGAGGGGGAAGGGAGACCCAGTACTTC.

The chain is built from TRBV5-1 and TRBJ1-2, with 8 bases matching TRBD1. V lost 2 bases and J lost 7; bases outside the gene matches: 7. The CDR3 has 14 residues. Germline assignment: CDR1 SGHRS and CDR2 YFSETQ. The CDR3 is CASSFGQGARGYTF. In DNA, the CDR3 is TGCGCCAGCAGCTTCGGGCAGGGGGCGCGTGGCTACACCTTC.

About this clonotype: At one boundary the junction diverges from the germline segment, which might be a read error. The genes are TRBV9 and TRBJ1-6; TRBD1 might be the D (5 bases). The CDR3 length is 14 residues. CDR1 and CDR2 (germline): SGDLS, YYNGEE. CDR3 region: CASSPQAFNSPLHF. CDR3 nucleotide sequence: TGCGCCAGCAGCCCACAGGCGTTTAATTCACCCCTCCACTTT.

This clonotype is medium-sized. The CDR3 DNA follows: TGCAGTGCCCGAGCGGACAGGGGGCTAGTTGAGCAGTACTTC. Its translation is CSARADRGLVEQYF. The rearrangement uses TRBV20-1 and TRBJ2-7, with 11 bases matching TRBD1. The CDR3 runs 14 residues. Germline trimming cut 6 bases from V and 7 bases from J; bases unmatched to any gene: 11. From germline, CDR1 is DFQATT and CDR2 SNEGSKA (reference sequence).